The clone carrying this TCR beta chain occurred a few times. The antigen remains undetermined. This sample was taken from a study of beta chain features in type 1 diabetes. Via CD45RO/CCR7/CD25/CD127/CD95/CD27, cells of the CD4+ naive, central memory, regulatory and stem cell-like memory subsets were sorted. Germline lookup yields CDR1 SEHNR and CDR2 FQNEAQ (reference sequence). The CDR3 totals 13 residues. The trim removed 5 bases at V and 3 bases at J, leaving 4 bases unmatched. The investigators reverse transcribed all of the isolated RNA, so they sequenced expressed TCRB transcripts. Assay used: immunoSEQ multiplex PCR; TCRdb lists only in-frame clones, some missing. The sample carries about 300,000 clones, approximately 15% recorded once. Findings of the study overall: A pattern of fewer insertions and more deletions at VDJ junctions was seen in type 1 diabetes patients. Sequencing used cDNA, and cells with high TCR expression could therefore be over-represented. Among patients with Type 1 diabetes, TCRB CDR3s were moderately but significantly shorter in every one of the four CD4+ subsets.

The sequence was obtained from a young woman with type 1 diabetes. Sequencing was performed on naive CD4+ T cells from blood. This sequence joins TRBV7-9 and TRBJ2-7; 7 bases are shared with TRBD1. CDR3 in DNA: TGTGCCAGCAGCCGGGGACAGATCTACGAGCAGTACTTC. Translation gives CASSRGQIYEQYF. The entire variable domain, with the rest obtained from reference TRBV7-9 and TRBJ2-7, is as follows: DTGVSQNPRHKITKRGQNVTFRCDPISEHNRLYWYRQTLGQGPEFLTYFQNEAQLEKSRLLSDRFSAERPKGSFSTLEIQRTEQGDSAMYLCASSRGQIYEQYFGPGTRLTVT.